This is a list of T cell receptor beta chains from one sample in a study of blood T cell repertoires in COVID-19. Assay: immunoSEQ multiplex PCR; the TCRdb copy retains only in-frame clones and omits some. The sample has about 190,000 clones, around four fifths seen once. Input material: peripheral blood. The receptors stem from a woman between 25 and 40 years old with acute or convalescent COVID-19. The CDR3 runs from the conserved cysteine through the conserved F or W. D genes are given only for firm matches. Clone size is stated in some rows and not others, as once, few, many or a class when expanded.

j_call	v_call	d_call	clone_size	cdr3_nt	cdr3_aa
TRBJ2-7	TRBV5-1	.	.	TGCGCCAGCAGCCAAGGTTATTCAGGTTACGAGCAGTACTTC	CASSQGYSGYEQYF
TRBJ2-7	TRBV10-1	TRBD2	.	TGCGCCAGCAGTGACGGGAGCGGGAGTCCCTACGAGCAGTACTTC	CASSDGSGSPYEQYF
TRBJ2-1	TRBV6-5	TRBD2	.	TGTGCCAGCAAGCAGCGGGAGGGTCAGGACAATGAGCAGTTCTTC	CASKQREGQDNEQFF
TRBJ2-5	TRBV4-2	.	.	TGTGCCAGCAGCCAGGAAACAGGGGGGGGAGAGACCCAGTACTTC	CASSQETGGGETQYF
TRBJ1-4	TRBV9	TRBD1	few	TGTGCCAGCAGCGTAGCTTCCGGGACAGCTCAAGAAAAACTGTTTTTT	CASSVASGTAQEKLFF
TRBJ1-5	TRBV19	.	.	TGTGCCAGTAAGCCAGAGGTCAATCAGCCCCAGCATTTT	CASKPEVNQPQHF
TRBJ2-7	TRBV5-1	.	.	TGCGCCAGCAGCTTGGGTTTTCGACAGGACTCCTACGAGCAGTACTTC	CASSLGFRQDSYEQYF
TRBJ1-6	TRBV27	.	.	TGTGCCAGCAGTACTACTCCCTCCTATAATTCACCCCTCCACTTT	CASSTTPSYNSPLHF
TRBJ2-3	TRBV5-1	TRBD2	.	TGCGCCAGCAGCTCGTCAGCGGGGCCGGCGGATACGCAGTATTTT	CASSSSAGPADTQYF
TRBJ2-7	TRBV7-8	TRBD1	.	TGTGCCAGCAGTTTGAAAGGGGGCTTCTACGAGCAGTACTTC	CASSLKGGFYEQYF
TRBJ1-1	TRBV9	.	.	TGTGCCAGCAGAACGAGGACTGAAGCTTTCTTT	CASRTRTEAFF
TRBJ2-7	TRBV28	.	.	TGTGCCAGCAGCCCACCCAACCCCACGCCAGGACATAGCGAGCAGTACTTC	CASSPPNPTPGHSEQYF
TRBJ2-7	TRBV5-5	.	.	TGTGCCAGCAGCTCGGGACACCCGATGGGGGAGCAGTACTTC	CASSSGHPMGEQYF
TRBJ2-2	TRBV7-8	.	few	TGTGCCAGCAGCTTAGCCTCGCGGGGGAACACCGGGGAGCTGTTTTTT	CASSLASRGNTGELFF
TRBJ1-2	TRBV16	.	.	TGTGCCAGCAGCCAATCGAGCGGCCGATACTATGGCTACACCTTC	CASSQSSGRYYGYTF
TRBJ1-4	TRBV27	TRBD1	.	TGTGCCAGCAGTTCACGGACAGGGGGCCTGTTAGCGCTGTTTTTT	CASSSRTGGLLALFF
TRBJ2-5	TRBV10-2	TRBD1	.	TGCGCCAGCAGTGGGGCTGGGACAGGCGGAGGTAGAGAGACCCAGTACTTC	CASSGAGTGGGRETQYF
TRBJ1-2	TRBV6-5	TRBD1	.	TGTGCCAGCAGGGAGACAGGGAACTATGGCTACACCTTC	CASRETGNYGYTF
TRBJ1-5	TRBV5-4	.	.	TGTGCCAGCAGCCCGGAGGCGGGGAGCAATCAGCCCCAGCATTTT	CASSPEAGSNQPQHF
TRBJ2-7	TRBV28	TRBD2	.	TGTGCCAGCAGTTTAGACAGCGGGAGTTACGAGCAGTACTTC	CASSLDSGSYEQYF
TRBJ1-3	TRBV2	.	.	TGTGCCAGCAATCCGCAGGCGAGCTCTGGAAACACCATATATTTT	CASNPQASSGNTIYF
TRBJ2-3	TRBV24-1	TRBD1	.	TGTGCCACCAGTGATCGAGGACAGGGCGAGGCGGCAGATACGCAGTATTTT	CATSDRGQGEAADTQYF
TRBJ2-7	TRBV6-6	TRBD1	.	TGTGCCAGCAGTACTGGACAGGGGCTGATCTACGAGCAGTACTTC	CASSTGQGLIYEQYF
TRBJ2-7	TRBV28	.	.	TGTGCCAGCCTCGACTCTCTTGCCTACGAGCAGTACTTC	CASLDSLAYEQYF
TRBJ1-5	TRBV29-1	.	.	TGCAGCGTTGGTGACAGGAGCAATCAGCCCCAGCATTTT	CSVGDRSNQPQHF
TRBJ2-7	TRBV2	TRBD2	.	TGTGCCAGCAGTGAAGCGCGGGGGGGCTCAGCCGAGCAGTACTTC	CASSEARGGSAEQYF
TRBJ1-2	TRBV4-1	.	.	TGCGCCAGCAGCACAAGAACAGGGACGAACTATGGCTACACCTTC	CASSTRTGTNYGYTF
TRBJ2-7	TRBV11-2	.	once	TGTGCCAGCAGCTTAGGGGGAGTGGGGGGCGAGCAGTACTTC	CASSLGGVGGEQYF
TRBJ2-2	TRBV7-7	.	few	TGTGCCAGCAGCCCCCTACGAACGAACACCGGGGAGCTGTTTTTT	CASSPLRTNTGELFF
TRBJ2-2	TRBV27	.	.	TGTGCCAGCAGGTCTGCTACAGGGTCGGTCGGGGAGCTGTTTTTT	CASRSATGSVGELFF
TRBJ2-2	TRBV28	TRBD2	.	TGTGCCAGCAGCCGGGGACTAGCGGTGAGGGAGCTGTTTTTT	CASSRGLAVRELFF
TRBJ2-1	TRBV27	.	.	TGTGCCAGCAGTTTAGCGGTCTCCTACAATGAGCAGTTCTTC	CASSLAVSYNEQFF
TRBJ2-2	TRBV6-2/TRBV6-3	TRBD2	.	TGTGCCAGCAGTTACTTCATTCGGCGGGTAGCGGGTGACACCGGGGAGCTGTTTTTT	CASSYFIRRVAGDTGELFF
TRBJ2-7	TRBV30	.	.	TGTGCCTGCCACACAGGAAGGTCCGGCTACGAGCAGTACTTC	CACHTGRSGYEQYF
TRBJ2-3	TRBV5-1	.	.	TGCGCCAGCAGGATGGCGGGGGCTAGCACAGATACGCAGTATTTT	CASRMAGASTDTQYF
TRBJ2-1	TRBV6-2/TRBV6-3	TRBD2	.	TGTGCCAGCAGTTCCGCACTAGCGGGCGATTACAATGAGCAGTTCTTC	CASSSALAGDYNEQFF
TRBJ2-7	TRBV5-1	TRBD1	.	TGCGCCAGCAGCTTGGACGGACAGGGGGCCTACGAGCAGTACTTC	CASSLDGQGAYEQYF
TRBJ2-2	TRBV28	.	.	TGTGCCAGCAGGAGCGGGGAGCTGTTTTTT	CASRSGELFF
TRBJ2-1	TRBV29-1	TRBD1	.	TGCAGCGTAGAACAGGGGAAGACACACAATGAGCAGTTCTTC	CSVEQGKTHNEQFF
TRBJ2-7	TRBV29-1	TRBD1	.	TGCAGCGTGACAGGGGACGAGCAGTACTTC	CSVTGDEQYF
TRBJ2-7	TRBV6-5	TRBD1	once	TGTGCCAGCAGAAGACAGGGGTCCTACGAGCAGTACTTC	CASRRQGSYEQYF
TRBJ2-6	TRBV5-1	TRBD1	.	TGCGCCAGCAGCTTGGCCTTGGGACAGGGGGCCAACGTCCTGACTTTC	CASSLALGQGANVLTF